This passage covers 2 T cell receptor beta chains from one sample sequenced in a study of cytomegalovirus exposure and HLA in healthy donors. The assay was immunoSEQ multiplex PCR, and TCRdb's table has in-frame clones only and misses some. The sample shows approximately 260,000 clones, around 86% of them seen only once. The specimen was PBMCs. The origin of the receptors is a woman between 18 and 29 years old in good health and CMV-seronegative.

The rearrangement links TRBV11-3 to TRBJ2-3; D remains ambiguous. The CDR3 covers 13 residues. V shed 3 bases and J shed 2 bases, with 6 bases lying between them. Germline CDR1 is SGHNT and CDR2 is YENEEA. The CDR3 reads CASSFSSTDTQYF. As DNA, the CDR3 is TGTGCCAGCAGCTTTTCCTCCACAGATACGCAGTATTTT.

This chain joins TRBV20-1 and TRBJ1-1; D remains unclear. Germline loops: CDR1 DFQATT, CDR2 SNEGSKA (reference sequence). The CDR3 extends over 11 amino acids. V was shortened by 4 bases and J by 7 bases, with 10 bases between the two germline ends. CDR3 bases: TGCAGTGCTACTAAGCGATTTGAAGCTTTCTTT. Translation: CSATKRFEAFF.